Following are 25 T cell receptor beta chains from one sample sequenced in a study of cytomegalovirus exposure and HLA in healthy donors. This table comes from immunoSEQ multiplex PCR, and its TCRdb copy is limited to in-frame clones, with some not included. In the table there are more than 45,000 clones, 85% to 90% of which are singletons. The sample taken for sequencing was PBMCs. These receptors all come from a woman between 18 and 29 years old in good health and CMV-seronegative.

This chain links TRBV19 with TRBJ1-4, with D maybe TRBD1 (6 bases). V was pared by 8 bases and J by 0 bases, with 13 bases between. The CDR3 contains 15 residues. Per the germline V gene, CDR1 is LNHDA and CDR2 is SQIVND (reference sequence). CDR3 in DNA: TGTGCCAGTGGCTTATGGACAGCAACTAATGAAAAACTGTTTTTT. Protein: CASGLWTATNEKLFF.

The chain links TRBV19 to TRBJ2-1, with a weak D call TRBD2 (6 bases). V lost 1 base to trimming and J lost 4 bases, with 11 bases between them. CDR1 and CDR2 (germline): LNHDA, SQIVND (reference sequence). The CDR3 spans 15 residues. This CDR3 is CASSIGLAFYNEQFF. The CDR3 DNA follows: TGTGCCAGTAGTATAGGGCTAGCGTTTTACAATGAGCAGTTCTTC.

The V and J genes are TRBV30 and TRBJ1-2; 8 nucleotides agree with TRBD1. Germline V gene lookup returns CDR1 GTSNPN and CDR2 SVGIG (reference sequence). The CDR3 sequence is 12 residues long. V dropped 5 bases and J dropped 6; count of bases not matched to a gene: 5. The CDR3 region is CAWGQGVDGYTF. CDR3 sequence (DNA): TGTGCCTGGGGACAGGGAGTGGATGGCTACACCTTC.

The chain has TRBV9 and TRBJ2-3; TRBD1 might be the D (5 bases). The CDR3 spans 16 residues. CDR1 and CDR2 (germline): SGDLS, YYNGEE. The V gene lost 4 bases and the J gene lost 0 bases, with 15 bases spanning the gap. In DNA, the CDR3 is TGTGCCAGCAGCTTCGACAGCGAAACTAGCACAGATACGCAGTATTTT. It encodes CASSFDSETSTDTQYF.

The gene calls are TRBV15 and TRBJ2-2, with unresolved D. This CDR3 has 16 residues. The V end lost 9 bases, the J end lost 4 bases, and 21 bases lay between the germline ends. Germline-derived CDR1 and CDR2 are LNHNV and YYDKDF (reference sequence). In DNA, the CDR3 is TGTGCCACAAAAAACCTGAGGCAGTCAACCACCGGGGAGCTGTTTTTT. Residues: CATKNLRQSTTGELFF.

The CDR3 DNA follows: TGTGCCAGTAGTATCGAAGACAGGGGACGATTAAGCTCCTACAATGAGCAGTTCTTC. Encoded protein: CASSIEDRGRLSSYNEQFF. The V and J genes are TRBV19 and TRBJ2-1; the match to TRBD1 covers 8 bases. Germline CDR1 and CDR2: LNHDA and SQIVND (reference sequence). The CDR3 runs 19 residues. Trimming cost V 3 bases and J 0 bases; bases outside gene matches: 13.

This CDR3 is CASSPSEAYEQYF. The CDR3 DNA follows: TGTGCCAGCTCACCGTCAGAGGCCTACGAGCAGTACTTC. The chain joins TRBV18 to TRBJ2-7, with D uncertain. V was pared by 3 bases and J by 2 bases, with 8 bases between. Germline lookup yields CDR1 KGHSH and CDR2 LQKENI. The CDR3 extends over 13 amino acids. The entire variable domain, with the rest obtained from reference TRBV18 and TRBJ2-7, is as follows: NAGVMQNPRHLVRRRGQEARLRCSPMKGHSHVYWYRQLPEEGLKFMVYLQKENIIDESGMPKERFSAEFPKEGPSILRIQQVVRGDSAAYFCASSPSEAYEQYFGPGTRLTVT.

The V and J genes are TRBV27 and TRBJ2-7; 7 bases are shared with TRBD2. CDR1 is MNHEY, CDR2 SMNVEV, per germline (reference sequence). Trimming took 5 bases from V and 1 from J; bases not matched to a gene: 8. This CDR3 has 15 residues. The CDR3 protein is CASSPLLSGSYEQYF. CDR3 DNA sequence: TGTGCCAGCAGTCCACTCCTTAGCGGGTCCTACGAGCAGTACTTC.

The J gene is TRBJ1-2, the V gene TRBV5-6; 7 nucleotides align to TRBD1. With V trimmed by 0 bases and J by 4 bases, 6 bases remained unmatched. CDR3 length: 15 amino acids. Germline V gene lookup returns CDR1 SGHDT and CDR2 YYEEEE. For the CDR3, the DNA is TGTGCCAGCAGCTTGGAGGGGGCACGTGTCTATGGCTACACCTTC. It specifies CASSLEGARVYGYTF.

This chain uses TRBV7-2 with TRBJ2-5; a possible D gene is TRBD1 (7 bases). V shed 3 bases and J shed 7 bases, with 27 bases lying between them. From germline, CDR1 is SGHTA and CDR2 FQGNSA. CDR3 length equals 18 residues. CDR3 in DNA: TGTGCCAGCAGCTTGGGGGGTGGAGGGGGCGGCCTCTGGGGGACCCAGTACTTC. It encodes CASSLGGGGGGLWGTQYF.

The J gene is TRBJ2-7, the V gene TRBV28; 8 bases are a match to TRBD2. Germline V gene sequence: CDR1 MDHEN, CDR2 SYDVKM. The CDR3 sequence is 15 residues long. J lost 0 bases, V lost 8 bases, and 9 bases had no gene match. CDR3 in amino acids: CASGPASGLSYEQYF. The CDR3 DNA is TGTGCCAGCGGGCCAGCTAGCGGGCTCTCCTACGAGCAGTACTTC.

The rearrangement uses TRBV29-1 and TRBJ2-3; 8 nucleotides line up with TRBD1. The V and J ends lost 6 bases and 2 bases, in that order; junction bases with no gene match: 4. Germline V lookup: CDR1 SQVTM, CDR2 ANQGSEA. CDR3 length: 13 residues. The CDR3 sequence is CSVADRATDTQYF. The CDR3, as DNA: TGCAGCGTGGCGGACAGGGCCACAGATACGCAGTATTTT.

The chain is built from TRBV5-1 and TRBJ2-7, with 9 bases identical to TRBD1. V shed 0 bases, J shed 3 bases, and the junction held 13 bases outside the gene matches. CDR3 length: 18 residues. The germline CDR1 and CDR2 sequences are SGHRS and YFSETQ. The CDR3 DNA is TGCGCCAGCAGCTTGGGCCTCCAACAGGGGGCGCTGGGCTACGAGCAGTACTTC. It is translated as CASSLGLQQGALGYEQYF. The full variable domain, completed using reference TRBV5-1 and TRBJ2-7, is KAGVTQTPRYLIKTRGQQVTLSCSPISGHRSVSWYQQTPGQGLQFLFEYFSETQRNKGNFPGRFSGRQFSNSRSEMNVSTLELGDSALYLCASSLGLQQGALGYEQYFGPGTRLTVT.

This chain links TRBV18 with TRBJ2-5; 8 bases line up with TRBD2. V gave up 3 bases and J gave up 0 bases; unmatched junction bases: 12. Germline V gene data show CDR1 as KGHSH and CDR2 as LQKENI. This CDR3 has 18 amino acids. Here the CDR3 reads CASSPRLLGGGNQETQYF. CDR3 nucleotides: TGTGCCAGCTCACCCCGCCTTTTAGGCGGGGGGAACCAAGAGACCCAGTACTTC.

This clone occurred a few times. This chain uses TRBV1 with TRBJ2-1; the D segment call TRBD2 is taken from the table without a DNA check. TRBV1 is a pseudogene. The CDR3 totals 16 residues. The CDR3 coding sequence is TGCACCAGCAGCCAAGATTCGGGTTTCTCCTACAATGAGCAGTTCTTC. Translating it yields CTSSQDSGFSYNEQFF.

The chain uses TRBV6-1 and TRBJ2-5, with 8 positions matching TRBD2. The CDR3 consists of 14 residues. Germline V gene sequence: CDR1 MNHNS, CDR2 SASEGT. V shed 7 bases and J 5 bases; nucleotides not matched to a gene: 9. The DNA for the CDR3 is TGTGCCAGCAAATCCGGGGGGGCTGGGGAGACCCAGTACTTC. Protein sequence: CASKSGGAGETQYF.

The chain couples TRBV5-5 to TRBJ1-3; D not certain. Germline CDR1 reads SGHKS; CDR2 reads YYEKEE (reference sequence). The CDR3 totals 16 residues. Trimming shortened V by 2 bases and J by 4 bases, and 16 bases separated the two germline ends. The CDR3 DNA reads TGTGCCAGCAGCTTAAATTCGGCGGGATTCGGAAACACCATATATTTT. Amino acids: CASSLNSAGFGNTIYF.

This sequence joins TRBV18 and TRBJ2-2; D gene uncertain. The germline gives CDR1 KGHSH, CDR2 LQKENI. CDR3 length equals 15 residues. The V and J ends lost 2 bases and 1 base respectively, with 8 bases between them. CDR3 coding DNA: TGTGCCAGCTCACCAGCCAGGATGAACACCGGGGAGCTGTTTTTT. Translating it yields CASSPARMNTGELFF.

This clone was recorded once. The CDR3 loop is CASSRQGRTYNEQFF. The DNA for the CDR3 is TGTGCCAGCTCCCGACAGGGGCGGACGTACAATGAGCAGTTCTTC. This chain joins TRBV18 and TRBJ2-1; the match to TRBD1 covers 8 bases. The germline V gene has CDR1 KGHSH and CDR2 LQKENI. The CDR3 is made up of 15 amino acids. Trimming removed 6 bases from V and 4 bases from J; junction bases left unmatched: 8.

The chain uses TRBV5-6 and TRBJ1-3; 7 positions match TRBD1. Losses at the gene ends were 1 base for V and 6 bases for J; bases not matched to a gene: 1. The CDR3 runs to 13 residues. Germline CDR1 and CDR2: SGHDT and YYEEEE. CDR3 amino acids: CASSLQGVNTIYF. CDR3 nucleotide sequence: TGTGCCAGCAGCTTGCAGGGGGTAAACACCATATATTTT.

This clone occurred a few times. The V gene is TRBV28, the J gene TRBJ1-3, with D uncertain. Germline V gene data show CDR1 as MDHEN and CDR2 as SYDVKM. This CDR3 is 15 amino acids long. Deletions cut 5 bases from V and 0 bases from J, with 11 bases between. CDR3 DNA: TGTGCCAGCAGTACCCGGGAATACTCTGGAAACACCATATATTTT. Encoded protein: CASSTREYSGNTIYF.

DNA for the CDR3: TGTGCCAGCAGCCAAACCAGGGGAAGCTCCTACGAGCAGTACTTC. Translation: CASSQTRGSSYEQYF. V and J are TRBV11-2 and TRBJ2-7, with D perhaps matching TRBD1 (6 bases). The CDR3 covers 15 residues. V was cut by 5 bases and J by 0 bases, with 14 bases left in between. The germline gives CDR1 SGHAT, CDR2 FQNNGV.

The chain uses TRBV1 and TRBJ1-5; no DNA check was done on the table's D call, TRBD1. TRBV1 is shown as a pseudogene. This CDR3 has 15 amino acids. CDR3 amino acids: CTSSQALGDNQPQHF. The CDR3 DNA is TGCACCAGCAGCCAAGCATTAGGGGACAATCAGCCCCAGCATTTT.

This clone came up once. The rearrangement uses TRBV5-1 and TRBJ1-3; weak D call: TRBD1 (5 bases). The CDR3 covers 16 residues. Trimming cost V 0 bases and J 0 bases, with 10 bases left between them. Germline-derived CDR1 and CDR2 are SGHRS and YFSETQ. The CDR3 spells CASSLGQPLSGNTIYF. CDR3 in DNA: TGCGCCAGCAGCTTGGGACAGCCTCTCTCTGGAAACACCATATATTTT.

The V gene is TRBV19, the J gene TRBJ1-5, with 9 bases that match TRBD1. From germline, CDR1 is LNHDA and CDR2 SQIVND (reference sequence). The CDR3 is made up of 15 amino acids. With 3 bases clipped from V and 7 bases from J, the junction kept 7 bases outside the gene matches. CDR3 coding DNA: TGTGCCAGTAGTATCCAACAGGGGGCTGAGCAGCCCCAGCATTTT. Protein sequence: CASSIQQGAEQPQHF.